This passage covers 24 T cell receptor beta chains from one sample sequenced in a study of blood T cell repertoires in COVID-19. Method: immunoSEQ multiplex PCR; TCRdb's copy keeps in-frame clones and lacks some. The sample has about 320,000 clones; roughly 85% are singletons. Sequencing input: peripheral blood. The receptors stem from a human donor in a cohort sampled during active COVID-19.

The CDR3 DNA reads TGTGCCAGCAGCTACAGGTACGAGCAGTACTTC. It specifies CASSYRYEQYF. This chain links TRBV2 with TRBJ2-7; D possibly corresponds to TRBD1 (5 bases). Germline V gene lookup returns CDR1 SNHLY and CDR2 FYNNEI. The CDR3 runs to 11 residues. Trimming removed 6 bases at V and 4 bases at J, with 7 bases between.

The CDR3 sequence is CASSSRGPLFF. In nucleotides, the CDR3 is TGTGCCAGTAGTTCCAGGGGGCCATTGTTTTTT. V usage is TRBV19 and J usage is TRBJ1-4; 8 nucleotides line up with TRBD1. Germline V gene sequence: CDR1 LNHDA, CDR2 SQIVND (reference sequence). The J segment lost 15 bases and the V segment lost 5 bases, leaving 5 bases of the junction unmatched. The CDR3 consists of 11 residues.

The J gene is TRBJ1-2, the V gene TRBV29-1, with D maybe TRBD1 (6 bases). Germline V CDR1 and CDR2: SQVTM, ANQGSEA. The V gene lost 4 bases and the J gene lost 2 bases, with 8 bases spanning the gap. The CDR3 covers 12 residues. In nucleotides, the CDR3 is TGCAGCGTTGGTCAGGGGAACTATGGCTACACCTTC. It is translated as CSVGQGNYGYTF.

The chain carries TRBV24-1 and TRBJ1-1, with a tentative D call TRBD1 (6 bases). CDR1 is KGHDR, CDR2 SFDVKD, per germline. Trimming removed 5 bases at V and 6 bases at J, with 18 bases between. CDR3 length: 15 amino acids. This CDR3 reads CATSGRGRGKAEAFF. Here the CDR3 DNA reads TGTGCCACCAGTGGTAGGGGTAGGGGGAAGGCTGAAGCTTTCTTT.

This clone has at least ten counts. This sequence joins TRBV4-1 and TRBJ1-5, with D unclear. Germline V lookup: CDR1 MGHRA, CDR2 YSYEKL. The length of the CDR3 is 17 residues. Trimming left V 0 bases short and J 1 base short, with 13 bases between. The CDR3 region is CASSQDPVGGSNQPQHF. CDR3 DNA: TGCGCCAGCAGCCAAGATCCAGTGGGCGGGAGCAATCAGCCCCAGCATTTT.

This chain links TRBV4-2 with TRBJ1-4; weak D call: TRBD1 (5 bases). Trimming took off 3 bases at V and 0 bases at J, with 8 bases between the two ends. The CDR3 runs to 15 residues. Germline loops: CDR1 LGHNA, CDR2 YNFKEQ. CDR3 amino acids: CASSHGAATNEKLFF. CDR3 DNA: TGTGCCAGCAGCCATGGGGCTGCAACTAATGAAAAACTGTTTTTT.

This chain connects TRBV4-2 to TRBJ2-5; D might be TRBD2 (6 bases). CDR1 and CDR2 (germline): LGHNA, YNFKEQ. The CDR3 consists of 14 residues. V gave up 0 bases and J gave up 9 bases, with 14 bases separating them. The CDR3 loop reads CASSQDIGGAAQYF. The CDR3 nucleotides read TGTGCCAGCAGCCAAGATATCGGCGGGGCGGCCCAGTACTTC.

J is TRBJ1-4 and V is TRBV5-1; 7 bases fit TRBD1. This CDR3 spans 15 amino acids. V trimming: 0 bases; J trimming: 2 bases; junction bases outside the gene matches: 1. CDR1 SGHRS and CDR2 YFSETQ come from the germline V gene. The chain's CDR3 is CASSLGQGTNEKLFF. CDR3 bases: TGCGCCAGCAGCTTGGGACAGGGCACTAATGAAAAACTGTTTTTT. Supplemented by reference TRBV5-1 and TRBJ1-4, the full variable domain reads KAGVTQTPRYLIKTRGQQVTLSCSPISGHRSVSWYQQTPGQGLQFLFEYFSETQRNKGNFPGRFSGRQFSNSRSEMNVSTLELGDSALYLCASSLGQGTNEKLFFGSGTQLSVL.

With respect to this clone: Other DNA sequences in the same sample also yield this CDR3. The chain links TRBV3-1 (or the pseudogene TRBV3-2) to TRBJ1-5; 7 bases are a match to TRBD1. The CDR3 totals 15 residues. CDR1 is LGHDT and CDR2 is YNNKEL in the germline V gene (reference sequence). Trimming cost V 0 bases and J 4 bases; bases outside gene matches: 3. The CDR3 DNA reads TGTGCCAGCAGCCAAGATCCAGGGGGTAATCAGCCCCAGCATTTT. Protein product: CASSQDPGGNQPQHF.

The rearrangement links TRBV6-4 to TRBJ2-7; weak D call: TRBD1 (6 bases). CDR1 is MRHNA, CDR2 SNTAGT, per germline. The CDR3 has 14 residues. Trimming removed 3 bases at V and 2 bases at J, with 11 bases between. The CDR3 coding sequence is TGTGCCAGCAGTGAACAGGGCGGACCCTACGAGCAGTACTTC. Amino acids: CASSEQGGPYEQYF.

The chain employs TRBV18 and TRBJ2-7, with D perhaps matching TRBD1 (5 bases). The CDR3 has 15 residues. The germline gives CDR1 KGHSH, CDR2 LQKENI. V lost 3 bases and J 6 bases, leaving 18 bases between the germline ends. The CDR3 is CASSPSGSGWVEQYF. The CDR3 nucleotides read TGTGCCAGCTCACCTTCTGGGTCAGGGTGGGTCGAGCAGTACTTC.

The V call is TRBV24-1, the J call TRBJ2-2; 9 nucleotides match TRBD2. The V segment lost 5 bases and the J segment 3 bases; nucleotides outside the gene matches: 9. The CDR3 has 17 amino acids. The germline gives CDR1 KGHDR, CDR2 SFDVKD. The CDR3 protein is CATSAPRGGIDTGELFF. The CDR3 region has the DNA TGTGCCACCAGTGCCCCGCGGGGGGGGATCGACACCGGGGAGCTGTTTTTT.

This clone has a single count. The CDR3 region is CASRIGNTEAFF. The CDR3 nucleotides are TGTGCCAGCCGTATCGGGAACACTGAAGCTTTCTTT. This chain uses TRBV28 with TRBJ1-1, with D unclear. This CDR3 region has 12 residues. Germline CDR1 reads MDHEN; CDR2 reads SYDVKM. Trimming left V 8 bases short and J 1 base short, with 8 bases between.

CDR3 loop: CAISALAGQGNEQFF. Here the CDR3 DNA reads TGTGCCATCAGTGCACTAGCGGGGCAGGGTAATGAGCAGTTCTTC. This chain joins TRBV10-3 and TRBJ2-1; the match to TRBD2 covers 10 bases. Unmatched junction bases numbered 7, after V lost 4 bases and J lost 7 bases. Germline V CDR1 and CDR2: ENHRY, SYGVKD. CDR3 size: 15 residues.

The V gene is TRBV18, the J gene TRBJ2-5; TRBD2 matches 8 bases. V lost 2 bases to trimming and J lost 5 bases; unmatched junction nucleotides: 13. CDR1 is KGHSH and CDR2 is LQKENI in the germline V gene. The length of the CDR3 is 17 residues. CDR3 sequence (DNA): TGTGCCAGCTCACCAGCGGGGGGCGTTCACCTCCGGGAGACCCAGTACTTC. Amino acids: CASSPAGGVHLRETQYF. The complete variable domain, with remaining parts taken from reference TRBV18 and TRBJ2-5, reads NAGVMQNPRHLVRRRGQEARLRCSPMKGHSHVYWYRQLPEEGLKFMVYLQKENIIDESGMPKERFSAEFPKEGPSILRIQQVVRGDSAAYFCASSPAGGVHLRETQYFGPGTRLLVL.

This clone was observed once. The chain couples TRBV4-1 to TRBJ1-2; TRBD1 might be the D (5 bases). Between the trimmed V and J ends, which lost 0 bases and 4 bases, there was a span of 12 bases. CDR1 is MGHRA and CDR2 is YSYEKL in the germline V gene. The CDR3 is 15 residues long. The CDR3 region is CASSQDGGRVYGYTF. The CDR3 region has the DNA TGCGCCAGCAGCCAAGATGGCGGCAGGGTCTATGGCTACACCTTC.

This chain joins TRBV4-2 and TRBJ2-5, with a weak D call TRBD1 (6 bases). Germline V gene data show CDR1 as LGHNA and CDR2 as YNFKEQ. V was cut by 6 bases and J by 5 bases, with 16 bases left in between. The CDR3 spans 14 residues. The CDR3 reads CASRDTGLGETQYF. CDR3 nucleotide sequence: TGTGCCAGCAGGGATACAGGGCTAGGGGAGACCCAGTACTTC.

The chain joins TRBV6-6 to TRBJ1-2; the D is unclear. V lost 6 bases and J lost 0, with 11 bases in between. Germline V CDR1 and CDR2: MNHNY, SVGAGI (reference sequence). The CDR3 is made up of 14 amino acids. DNA for the CDR3: TGTGCCAGCAGCTCTGGAGGAGCTAACTATGGCTACACCTTC. Translated: CASSSGGANYGYTF.

The CDR3 is CASSLGLAGGPGHEQFF. The DNA of the CDR3 is TGTGCCAGCAGCTTAGGACTAGCGGGGGGCCCAGGGCATGAGCAGTTCTTC. The chain employs TRBV7-8 and TRBJ2-1; 13 nucleotides match TRBD2. CDR3 size: 17 residues. Germline assignment: CDR1 SGHVS and CDR2 FQNEAQ. Unmatched junction bases numbered 8, after V lost 1 base and J lost 8 bases.

The chain has TRBV10-2 and TRBJ2-7, with 12 bases lining up with TRBD2. Germline CDR1 is WSHSY and CDR2 is SAAADI. The trim removed 6 bases at V and 5 bases at J, leaving 5 bases unmatched. CDR3 length equals 14 residues. The DNA for the CDR3 is TGCGCCAGCAGCCGGACTAGCGGGGCCCACGAGCAGTACTTC. It translates to CASSRTSGAHEQYF.

The chain recombines TRBV2 with TRBJ1-2, with D possibly being TRBD1 (6 bases). Germline assignment: CDR1 SNHLY and CDR2 FYNNEI. V lost 6 bases and J 0 bases, leaving 11 bases between the germline ends. This CDR3 has 14 amino acids. The CDR3 loop is CASSPTGTNYGYTF. The CDR3 nucleotides read TGTGCCAGCAGCCCTACAGGGACTAACTATGGCTACACCTTC.

This sequence joins TRBV2 and TRBJ2-2; D might be TRBD1 (5 bases). This CDR3 has 14 amino acids. Trimming stripped 6 bases from V and 7 bases from J, with 15 bases between. CDR1 SNHLY and CDR2 FYNNEI come from the germline V gene. CDR3 in amino acids: CASRKSGYGGELFF. The CDR3 coding sequence is TGTGCCAGCAGAAAATCAGGGTATGGCGGGGAGCTGTTTTTT.

The chain employs TRBV5-1 and TRBJ2-6; 10 bases line up with TRBD1. Germline CDR1 reads SGHRS; CDR2 reads YFSETQ. Trimming took 5 bases from V and 1 from J; bases not matched to a gene: 6. The CDR3 totals 17 residues. The CDR3 DNA reads TGCGCCAGCAGTAGGACAGGGGGAATTTCTGGGGCCAACGTCCTGACTTTC. Its translation: CASSRTGGISGANVLTF.

The chain recombines TRBV11-2 with TRBJ2-7, with TRBD1 identical over 9 bases. Germline values: CDR1 SGHAT, CDR2 FQNNGV. The CDR3 runs to 19 residues. Trimming took 1 base from V and 0 from J; bases not matched to a gene: 13. Written as DNA, the CDR3 is TGTGCCAGCAGCTTAGGGCTTCTAACAGGGGGCTGGAGCTCCTACGAGCAGTACTTC. It yields the protein CASSLGLLTGGWSSYEQYF.